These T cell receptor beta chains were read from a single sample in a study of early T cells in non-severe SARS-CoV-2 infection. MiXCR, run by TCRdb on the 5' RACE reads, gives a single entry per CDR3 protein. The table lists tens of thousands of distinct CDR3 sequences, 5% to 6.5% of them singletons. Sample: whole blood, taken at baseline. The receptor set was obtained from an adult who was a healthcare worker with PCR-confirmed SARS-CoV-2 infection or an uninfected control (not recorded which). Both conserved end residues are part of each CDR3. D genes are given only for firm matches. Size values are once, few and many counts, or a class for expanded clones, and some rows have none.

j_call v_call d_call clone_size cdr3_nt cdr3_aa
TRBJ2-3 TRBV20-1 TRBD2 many TGCAGTGCTTGGGGGAGGGAGTACACAGATACGCAGTATTTT CSAWGREYTDTQYF
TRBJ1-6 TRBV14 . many TGTGCCAGCAATACAGGGTGGAATTCACCCCTCCACTTT CASNTGWNSPLHF
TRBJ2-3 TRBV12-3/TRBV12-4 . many TGTGCCAGCAGCCTAACCGGGGCCTACACAGATACGCAGTATTTT CASSLTGAYTDTQYF
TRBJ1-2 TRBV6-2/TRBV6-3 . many TGTGCCAGCAGTTATTCGGGGCTGGATGGCTACACCTTC CASSYSGLDGYTF
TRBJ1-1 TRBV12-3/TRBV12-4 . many TGTGCCAGCAGACTACTTTTGAACACTGAAGCTTTCTTT CASRLLLNTEAFF
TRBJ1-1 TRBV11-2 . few TGTGCCAGCAGCTTAGATCAGTACACTGAAGCTTTCTTT CASSLDQYTEAFF
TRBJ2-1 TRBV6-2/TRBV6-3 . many TGTGCCAGCAGTTACGCAGGGACCTACAATGAGCAGTTCTTC CASSYAGTYNEQFF
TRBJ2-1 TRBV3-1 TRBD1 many TGTGCCAGCAGCCCCGGGACAGGGGGTAAGGGTGAGCAGTTCTTC CASSPGTGGKGEQFF
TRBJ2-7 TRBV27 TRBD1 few TGTGCCAGCAGTTTATGGGGACAGACGTCCTACGAGCAGTACTTC CASSLWGQTSYEQYF
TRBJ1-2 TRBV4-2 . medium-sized TGTGCCAGCAGCCAAGTGGGGGGATATGGCTACACCTTC CASSQVGGYGYTF
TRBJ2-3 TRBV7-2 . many TGTGCCAGCAGCCTAGAGCCGATAGATACGCAGTATTTT CASSLEPIDTQYF
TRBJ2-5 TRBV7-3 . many TGTGCCAGCAGCATCGGACCAGGGGCGGAGACCCAGTACTTC CASSIGPGAETQYF
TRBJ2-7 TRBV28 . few TGTGCCAGCAGTTACGGTTACAACGAGCAGTACTTC CASSYGYNEQYF
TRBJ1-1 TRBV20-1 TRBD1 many TGCAGTGCCTCGGGACAGAGGATGAACACTGAAGCTTTCTTT CSASGQRMNTEAFF
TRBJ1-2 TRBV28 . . TGTGCCAGCAGGAATTCCGGAAATTATGGCTACACCTTC CASRNSGNYGYTF
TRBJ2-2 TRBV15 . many TGTGCCACCAGCGGAAAACTAGGGATCGGGGAGCTGTTTTTT CATSGKLGIGELFF
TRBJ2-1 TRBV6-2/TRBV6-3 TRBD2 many TGTGCCAGCAATGCTGGCGGGACGCGGGGGGGGAATGAGCAGTTCTTC CASNAGGTRGGNEQFF